The 8 T cell receptor beta chains reported below all come from one sample, sequenced in a study of post-analysis software for immune sequencing data. Unique molecular identifiers featured in each of the TCR beta cDNA libraries. TCRdb redid the calling of the PCR reads with MiXCR, one entry per CDR3 protein. Among 150,000 to 200,000 distinct CDR3 sequences, approximately 31% were seen once, and the ten largest hold more than 1.3%. The antigens for these receptors are not known. Points from the study as a whole: Relative to controls, patients had a handful of TRBV segments at higher frequency, with TRBV5-6, TRBV5-1 and TRBV20-1 among these.

The sequencing input was blood. The receptors shown here come from a girl aged 10 to 17 with multiple sclerosis.

V is TRBV9 and J is TRBJ2-7, with D unclear. Deletions cut 0 bases from V and 1 base from J, with 11 bases between. Germline CDR1 SGDLS, CDR2 YYNGEE. This CDR3 spans 15 amino acids. The CDR3 loop is CASSVAPDRSYEQYF. The CDR3 coding sequence is TGTGCCAGCAGCGTAGCCCCGGACCGATCCTACGAGCAGTACTTC.

This CDR3 is CASSENWSAYEQYF. The CDR3 DNA reads TGTGCCAGCAGTGAAAATTGGTCTGCCTACGAGCAGTACTTC. This rearrangement joins TRBV6-1 to TRBJ2-7; D unclear. The CDR3 totals 14 residues. The V end was cut by 2 bases, the J end by 2 bases, with 10 bases between. Germline lookup yields CDR1 MNHNS and CDR2 SASEGT.

As for this clonotype: Mismatch with germline at one junction end may stem from a read error. This chain connects TRBV13 to TRBJ2-4; TRBD1 agrees at 7 bases. The J call could be wrong; TRBJ2-7 is a better fit for the DNA end. Looked up from germline, CDR1 is PRHDT and CDR2 is FYEKMQ (reference sequence). The CDR3 has 16 residues. CDR3 region: CAGSTLNRDSTPEQYF. Written as DNA, the CDR3 is TGTGCCGGCAGCACATTAAACCGGGACAGCACTCCCGAGCAGTACTTC.

The sample holds many counts of this clonotype. V usage is TRBV7-3 and J usage is TRBJ1-1, with 7 bases that match TRBD1. This CDR3 contains 17 residues. V lost 1 base and J lost 3; bases outside the gene matches: 11. Per germline, CDR1 SGHTA and CDR2 FQGTGA. The CDR3 nucleotides are TGTGCCAGCAGCTTAAAACCCCTCAGGGGGACGGACACTGAAGCTTTCTTT. Its protein is CASSLKPLRGTDTEAFF.

V is TRBV6-5 and J is TRBJ1-1; D might be TRBD1 (6 bases). This CDR3 spans 15 amino acids. V was trimmed by 2 bases and J by 1 base, leaving 11 bases between them. Germline V gives CDR1 MNHEY, CDR2 SVGAGI. CDR3 residues: CASSYLRQENTEAFF. CDR3 bases: TGTGCCAGCAGTTACCTAAGACAGGAGAACACTGAAGCTTTCTTT.

The chain is built from TRBV5-6 and TRBJ2-3, with a weak D call TRBD2 (5 bases). Per the germline V gene, CDR1 is SGHDT and CDR2 is YYEEEE. Trimming took off 4 bases at V and 7 bases at J, with 22 bases between the two ends. The CDR3 covers 16 residues. Here the CDR3 reads CASSLSDSAAIHTQYF. CDR3 nucleotide sequence: TGTGCCAGCAGCCTGTCGGACTCGGCAGCAATCCATACGCAGTATTTT.

There are a few counts of this clonotype. V is TRBV20-1 and J is TRBJ2-1; the D is unclear. The V and J ends lost 6 bases and 0 bases respectively, with 12 bases between them. The CDR3 runs to 14 residues. The V gene's germline CDR1 is DFQATT and CDR2 SNEGSKA (reference sequence). The CDR3, as DNA: TGCAGTGCCCCCAAACCGAGCTCCTACAATGAGCAGTTCTTC. This codes for CSAPKPSSYNEQFF.

A remark on this clonotype: Since a much larger clone is just one base distant, this may be a read error. The rearrangement links TRBV2 to TRBJ1-2; 12 bases agree with TRBD1. The CDR3 runs to 15 residues. Germline CDR1 reads SNHLY; CDR2 reads FYNNEI. J gave up 6 bases and V 4 bases, and 6 bases lay outside the gene matches. The CDR3 loop reads CASSGDRGRENGYTF. The CDR3, as DNA: TGTGCCAGCAGTGGGGACAGGGGGCGTGAGAATGGCTACACCTTC.